The 27 T cell receptor beta chains listed next were all sequenced from one sample in a study of glioma-infiltrating T cells. Using RNA template, CDR3s of TCR alpha and beta were amplified with iRepertoire arm-PCR. One entry per CDR3 protein, called by TCRdb with MiXCR from the multiplex PCR reads. This table holds under 200,000 distinct CDR3 sequences, roughly two fifths found once. The source material was glioma tissue, nonneoplastic brain tissue, or PBMCs (not recorded which). The receptors were sampled from a human donor with low-grade glioma or glioblastoma, undergoing nonglioma brain surgery, or in good health (not recorded which).

The sample holds many counts of this clonotype. The chain uses TRBV7-2 and TRBJ2-1; TRBD2 agrees at 9 bases. CDR1 SGHTA and CDR2 FQGNSA come from the germline V gene. The CDR3 has 15 residues. After removal of 2 bases from V and 8 bases from J, the junction contained 7 bases not matched to a gene. For the CDR3, the DNA is TGTGCCAGCAGCTTAAAGGCGGGGGGGGGCCATGAGCAGTTCTTC. As protein: CASSLKAGGGHEQFF.

On this clonotype itself: A much larger clone differs from this one at a single base, so this may be a read error. This chain joins TRBV18 and TRBJ2-1, with a tentative D call TRBD1 (6 bases). This CDR3 region has 14 residues. Trimming removed 4 bases from V and 13 bases from J, with 20 bases in between. Per germline, CDR1 KGHSH and CDR2 LQKENI. CDR3 region: CASSLSRGTETQFF. The CDR3 DNA reads as TGTGCCAGCTCACTCTCCAGGGGTACCGAGACCCAGTTCTTC.

The rearrangement uses TRBV28 and TRBJ2-7, with D unresolved. The CDR3 runs to 8 residues. The V end lost 6 bases, the J end lost 9 bases, and 3 bases lay between the germline ends. CDR1 and CDR2 from the germline V gene are MDHEN and SYDVKM. The CDR3 reads CASRWQYF. CDR3 DNA: TGTGCCAGCAGGTGGCAGTACTTC.

To note about this clonotype: A read error may be the cause here, since a much bigger clone is one base away. The chain has TRBV7-2 and TRBJ2-3; D may correspond to TRBD1 or TRBD2 (5 bases each). V was pared by 3 bases and J by 5 bases, with 12 bases between. Looked up from germline, CDR1 is SGHTA and CDR2 is FQGNSA. The CDR3 runs 14 residues. The CDR3 loop reads CASSLVGRKDTQYF. DNA for the CDR3: TGTGCCAGCAGCTTGGTGGGACGCAAAGATACGCAGTATTTT.

Many counts were recorded for this clonotype. The chain joins TRBV6-1 to TRBJ2-5, with TRBD1 matching over 9 bases. The V gene's germline CDR1 is MNHNS and CDR2 SASEGT. Trimming cost V 5 bases and J 5 bases; bases outside gene matches: 3. The CDR3 spans 13 residues. In DNA form, the CDR3 reads TGTGCCAGCAGTTTCGGGACAGGGGAGACCCAGTACTTC. It codes for CASSFGTGETQYF.

The genes are TRBV18 and TRBJ1-1; D call uncertain. The V gene lost 5 bases and the J gene lost 0 bases, with 13 bases spanning the gap. The CDR3 totals 15 residues. Per germline, CDR1 KGHSH and CDR2 LQKENI. The chain's CDR3 is CASSTSHSVNTEAFF. The CDR3 DNA is TGTGCCAGCTCAACATCCCACAGCGTGAACACTGAAGCTTTCTTT.

At least ten counts were recorded for this clonotype. The chain combines TRBV20-1 with TRBJ2-7; weak D call: TRBD1 (5 bases). Trimming shortened V by 6 bases and J by 2 bases, and 14 bases separated the two germline ends. Germline V gives CDR1 DFQATT, CDR2 SNEGSKA (reference sequence). This CDR3 spans 13 amino acids. The CDR3 loop reads CSAPSRETYEQYF. CDR3 nucleotide sequence: TGCAGTGCCCCATCCAGGGAAACCTACGAGCAGTACTTC.

This clonotype was seen ten or more times. This rearrangement joins TRBV6-1 to TRBJ2-1, with unresolved D. CDR1 is MNHNS and CDR2 is SASEGT in the germline V gene. The CDR3 is 12 residues long. Trimming took 7 bases from V and 7 from J, leaving 11 bases between them. Here the CDR3 reads CASTSPWNEQFF. The DNA of the CDR3 is TGTGCCAGCACCTCGCCCTGGAATGAGCAGTTCTTC.

The V gene is TRBV9, the J gene TRBJ1-1; 9 bases match TRBD1. CDR1 is SGDLS, CDR2 YYNGEE, per germline. The CDR3 is 15 residues long. The V gene end was trimmed by 0 bases and the J gene end by 6 bases; junction bases not matched to a gene: 6. The CDR3 nucleotides are TGTGCCAGCAGCGTAGCCGGGACAGGGCCCTCTGAAGCTTTCTTT. This gives the protein CASSVAGTGPSEAFF. The variable domain in full, with the rest retrieved from reference TRBV9 and TRBJ1-1, is DSGVTQTPKHLITATGQRVTLRCSPRSGDLSVYWYQQSLDQGLQFLIQYYNGEERAKGNILERFSAQQFPDLHSELNLSSLELGDSALYFCASSVAGTGPSEAFFGQGTRLTVV.

A remark on this clonotype: Given a much more abundant clone one base away, this may be a read error. This rearrangement joins TRBV28 to TRBJ2-1; tentatively, D is TRBD1 or TRBD2 (5 bases each). CDR3 length: 15 amino acids. The V gene's germline CDR1 is MDHEN and CDR2 SYDVKM. The V end was cut by 6 bases, the J end by 2 bases, with 14 bases between. The DNA for the CDR3 is TGTGCCAGCAGCCCCACGAGGGGACCCTACAATGAGCAGTTCTTC. Translation: CASSPTRGPYNEQFF.

Only a few counts were recorded for this clonotype. The chain couples TRBV5-1 to TRBJ1-5; no definite D call. V was pared by 5 bases and J by 5 bases, with 11 bases between. The CDR3 sequence is 13 residues long. Germline lookup yields CDR1 SGHRS and CDR2 YFSETQ. This chain's CDR3 is CASRLGNDQPQHF. CDR3 in DNA: TGCGCCAGCAGGCTGGGGAATGATCAGCCCCAGCATTTT. The full variable domain, its missing parts supplied by reference TRBV5-1 and TRBJ1-5, is KAGVTQTPRYLIKTRGQQVTLSCSPISGHRSVSWYQQTPGQGLQFLFEYFSETQRNKGNFPGRFSGRQFSNSRSEMNVSTLELGDSALYLCASRLGNDQPQHFGDGTRLSIL.

This clonotype was observed many times. The chain carries TRBV24-1 and TRBJ2-5, with TRBD1 as a possible D gene (6 bases). There are 12 residues in the CDR3. Trimming took off 5 bases at V and 7 bases at J, with 10 bases between the two ends. Germline loops: CDR1 KGHDR, CDR2 SFDVKD. The CDR3 sequence is CATSAGDVTQYF. For the CDR3, the DNA is TGTGCCACCAGTGCAGGGGATGTGACCCAGTACTTC.

There are many counts of this clonotype. Since the CDR3 does not end with the conserved phenylalanine or tryptophan, this likely comes from a read error. The rearrangement links TRBV7-9 to TRBJ2-7; 8 bases match TRBD2. Germline V lookup: CDR1 SEHNR, CDR2 FQNEAQ (reference sequence). The length of the CDR3 is 15 residues. V gave up 5 bases and J gave up 4 bases; unmatched junction bases: 10. The CDR3 DNA follows: TGTGCCAGCAGCACCGGACTAGCCAGCCCTTACGAGCAGTACTAC. Its protein is CASSTGLASPYEQYY.

About this clonotype: A much larger clone lies one base from this, so it may be a read error. V is TRBV28 and J is TRBJ2-7; perhaps TRBD1 as D (5 bases). The germline V gene has CDR1 MDHEN and CDR2 SYDVKM. The CDR3 consists of 14 residues. The CDR3 is CDSSFQGMGHEQYF. The CDR3 bases are TGTGACAGCAGTTTCCAGGGTATGGGGCACGAGCAGTACTTC.

This clonotype has ten or more counts. V and J are TRBV20-1 and TRBJ2-7, with 7 bases lining up with TRBD1. The J segment lost 3 bases and the V segment lost 6 bases, leaving 11 bases of the junction unmatched. The CDR3 spans 14 residues. Germline loops: CDR1 DFQATT, CDR2 SNEGSKA (reference sequence). The CDR3, as DNA: TGCAGTGCGAGACGATTGACAGGGAACTACGAGCAGTACTTC. Amino acids: CSARRLTGNYEQYF.

Comment on this clonotype: A read error may explain this, as a much larger clone is one base away. V usage is TRBV20-1 and J usage is TRBJ2-1, with 11 bases lining up with TRBD1. There are 16 residues in the CDR3. Germline loops: CDR1 DFQATT, CDR2 SNEGSKA (reference sequence). V shed 7 bases and J 7 bases; nucleotides not matched to a gene: 15. The CDR3, as DNA: TGCAGTGACCATCGGGACAGGGGGTTGATTTCGAATGAGCAGTTCTTC. Translating it yields CSDHRDRGLISNEQFF.

This clonotype was seen ten or more times. The gene calls are TRBV28 and TRBJ1-1; D is unclear. The V end lost 2 bases, the J end lost 5 bases, and 12 bases lay between the germline ends. CDR1 is MDHEN, CDR2 SYDVKM, per germline. This CDR3 comprises 14 residues. CDR3 DNA sequence: TGTGCCAGCAGTTTAGTACAGCGGTTAACTGAAGCTTTCTTT. Translated, it gives CASSLVQRLTEAFF. The entire variable domain, with the rest obtained from reference TRBV28 and TRBJ1-1, is as follows: DVKVTQSSRYLVKRTGEKVFLECVQDMDHENMFWYRQDPGLGLRLIYFSYDVKMKEKGDIPEGYSVSREKKERFSLILESASTNQTSMYLCASSLVQRLTEAFFGQGTRLTVV.

This clonotype turned up a few times. This chain joins TRBV2 and TRBJ2-7; no reliable D call. There are 12 residues in the CDR3. Germline CDR1 SNHLY, CDR2 FYNNEI. Between the trimmed V and J ends, which lost 8 bases and 2 bases, there was a span of 10 bases. The CDR3 here is CASRRATYEQYF. The CDR3 nucleotides are TGTGCCAGCCGGCGCGCCACCTACGAGCAGTACTTC. Drawing the rest from reference TRBV2 and TRBJ2-7, the complete variable domain is EPEVTQTPSHQVTQMGQEVILRCVPISNHLYFYWYRQILGQKVEFLVSFYNNEISEKSEIFDDQFSVERPDGSNFTLKIRSTKLEDSAMYFCASRRATYEQYFGPGTRLTVT.

As regards this clonotype: A read error may be the cause here, since a much bigger clone is one base away. CDR3 amino acids: CASSYERGYEQYF. CDR3 nucleotide sequence: TGTGCCAGCAGCTATGAGCGGGGCTACGAGCAGTACTTC. The rearrangement links TRBV7-8 to TRBJ2-7; TRBD2 matches at 7 bases. CDR1 is SGHVS, CDR2 FQNEAQ, per germline. The CDR3 totals 13 residues. V lost 4 bases, J lost 3 bases, and 3 bases stayed unmatched. Supplemented by reference TRBV7-8 and TRBJ2-7, the full variable domain reads GAGVSQSPRYKVAKRGQDVALRCDPISGHVSLFWYQQALGQGPEFLTYFQNEAQLDKSGLPSDRFFAERPEGSVSTLKIQRTQQEDSAVYLCASSYERGYEQYFGPGTRLTVT.

Turning to this clonotype: A read error is possible here, since a much larger clone lies one base away. This chain links TRBV28 with TRBJ1-1; D ambiguous. This CDR3 is 11 amino acids long. Trimming removed 9 bases from V and 7 bases from J, with 12 bases in between. Germline V gives CDR1 MDHEN, CDR2 SYDVKM. The CDR3 DNA follows: TGTGCCAGAAGCCTAGAAAATGAAGCTTTCTTT. Protein product: CARSLENEAFF.

This clonotype was seen many times. The genes are TRBV28 and TRBJ2-3, with D possibly matching TRBD1 (6 bases). The germline V and J ends were trimmed by 1 base and 3 bases, with 14 bases remaining between them. CDR3 length: 16 residues. Germline values: CDR1 MDHEN, CDR2 SYDVKM. The CDR3 here is CASSLYPGQRTDTQYF. CDR3 DNA: TGTGCCAGCAGTTTATACCCGGGACAAAGGACAGATACGCAGTATTTT.

About this clonotype itself: A much larger clone lies one base from this, so it may be a read error. The chain employs TRBV28 and TRBJ2-5, with 12 bases matching TRBD2. From germline, CDR1 is MDHEN and CDR2 SYDVKM. This CDR3 is built from 17 residues. The CDR3 spells CASSSLRLAGAIESQYF. In nucleotides, the CDR3 is TGTGCCAGCAGTTCCCTTAGACTAGCGGGAGCTATAGAGAGCCAGTACTTC.

As to this clonotype: With a much larger clone just one base away, this may be a read error. The genes are TRBV2 and TRBJ2-3; the D is unclear. V dropped 6 bases and J dropped 2 bases, with 9 bases sitting between them. The CDR3 sequence is 13 residues long. Germline values: CDR1 SNHLY, CDR2 FYNNEI. The CDR3 protein is CASRQEPTDTQYF. The CDR3 region has the DNA TGTGCCAGCAGACAAGAGCCCACAGATACGCAGTATTTT.

This clonotype was detected many times. The chain employs TRBV6-1 and TRBJ1-1; D is ambiguous. Per germline, CDR1 MNHNS and CDR2 SASEGT. V was trimmed by 4 bases and J by 1 base, leaving 7 bases between them. The length of the CDR3 is 13 residues. The CDR3 nucleotides are TGTGCCAGCAGTGTGATCCCGAACACTGAAGCTTTCTTT. This gives the protein CASSVIPNTEAFF.

The rearrangement links TRBV14 to TRBJ2-3; D tentatively fits TRBD1 or TRBD2 (5 bases each). Germline CDR1 and CDR2: SGHDN and FVKESK. The V end lost 2 bases, the J end lost 2 bases, and 11 bases lay between the germline ends. The CDR3 is 15 residues long. CDR3 sequence: CASSQNPGHTDTQYF. The CDR3, as DNA: TGTGCCAGCAGCCAAAATCCGGGGCACACAGATACGCAGTATTTT.

Concerning this clonotype itself: A much larger clone differs by one base, so this may be a read error. The chain carries TRBV4-1 and TRBJ2-1; possibly TRBD2 for D (5 bases). This CDR3 has 15 residues. V lost 5 bases, J lost 6 bases, and 17 bases lay in between. Germline V gene data show CDR1 as MGHRA and CDR2 as YSYEKL. DNA of the CDR3: TGCGCCAGCAGCTACGACCCAGTGGAGGTCAATGAGCAGTTCTTC. Its translation is CASSYDPVEVNEQFF.

The gene calls are TRBV6-5 and TRBJ2-3, with D possibly matching TRBD2 (5 bases). Germline lookup yields CDR1 MNHEY and CDR2 SVGAGI. Trimming left V 5 bases short and J 7 bases short, with 22 bases between. This CDR3 contains 16 residues. The CDR3, as DNA: TGTGCCAGCAGTAAGGACTCCGTGGGATGCGCAAATACGCAGTATTTT. This translates into CASSKDSVGCANTQYF.